This TCR beta chain stems from a study of T cells after posttransplantation cyclophosphamide. Findings and caveats of the study: Recipient CMV seropositivity and CMV reactivation strongly tracked TRB clonality.

This clone was observed at least ten times. Its antigen is unknown. Trimming took 1 base from V and 5 from J; bases not matched to a gene: 6. Germline V gene data show CDR1 as SGHTA and CDR2 as FQGNSA. This CDR3 has 15 amino acids. TCRdb keeps only in-frame clones here, not all; method: immunoSEQ multiplex PCR. Singletons are absent from the sample, which has 30,000 or so clones. The gene calls are TRBV7-2 and TRBJ1-1; 8 bases are shared with TRBD1. The receptor comes from a woman in her twenties or thirties in good health and a related stem cell transplant donor. Sequenced: PBMCs. CDR3 amino acids: CASSLGQGAETEAFF. The CDR3 DNA is TGTGCCAGCAGCTTAGGTCAGGGGGCGGAGACTGAAGCTTTCTTT.